This T cell receptor beta chain was identified during a study of beta chain features in type 1 diabetes. About the research overall: Across the samples, 90 million to 120 million sorted cells were examined in total.

Sorting based on CD45RO/CCR7/CD25/CD127/CD95/CD27 separated CD4+ naive, central memory, regulatory and stem cell-like memory cells. TCRB transcripts that were expressed got sequenced, as all of the isolated RNA had been reverse transcribed. The data were produced by immunoSEQ multiplex PCR, yet TCRdb's version contains in-frame clones alone and is incomplete. The sample shows some 22,000 clones, almost 70% of them seen only once. The CDR3 is 13 amino acids. Germline CDR1 SQVTM, CDR2 ANQGSEA. Trimming took 5 bases from V and 5 from J; bases not matched to a gene: 6. The sample taken for sequencing was Tregs from blood. The V call is TRBV29-1, the J call TRBJ2-3; 8 nucleotides line up with TRBD2. This TCR was recovered from a woman aged 40 to 49 in good health. CDR3 protein: CSVMRGVGDTQYF. CDR3 DNA sequence: TGCAGCGTTATGCGGGGGGTAGGAGATACGCAGTATTTT.